This TCR beta chain comes out of a study of cytomegalovirus exposure and HLA in healthy donors. General study results and limits: The study had only CMV serostatus as immune exposure information. DRB1 showed the most TCR associations and HLA-C the fewest in a later analysis, as rates varied by HLA locus.

V trimming: 6 bases; J trimming: 1 base; junction bases outside the gene matches: 20. CDR1 is MNHEY and CDR2 is SMNVEV in the germline V gene (reference sequence). The CDR3 sequence is 20 residues long. The study ran its PCR with 60 Vbeta and 13 Jbeta primers. Clones were sequenced by immunoSEQ multiplex PCR, and TCRdb holds only the in-frame ones, with some missing. Found here are roughly 220,000 clones, more than 65% of them singletons; the top ten hold around 1.7%. This clone was observed a handful of times. The antigen is unknown. The V gene is TRBV27, the J gene TRBJ2-1; TRBD1 agrees at 8 bases. The sequence was collected from a man aged 50-60 years in good health and CMV-seronegative. Specimen: PBMCs. CDR3 in amino acids: CASSSPGTGRTQGSYNEQFF. CDR3 coding DNA: TGTGCCAGCAGCTCCCCGGGGACAGGTAGGACCCAGGGGTCCTACAATGAGCAGTTCTTC.